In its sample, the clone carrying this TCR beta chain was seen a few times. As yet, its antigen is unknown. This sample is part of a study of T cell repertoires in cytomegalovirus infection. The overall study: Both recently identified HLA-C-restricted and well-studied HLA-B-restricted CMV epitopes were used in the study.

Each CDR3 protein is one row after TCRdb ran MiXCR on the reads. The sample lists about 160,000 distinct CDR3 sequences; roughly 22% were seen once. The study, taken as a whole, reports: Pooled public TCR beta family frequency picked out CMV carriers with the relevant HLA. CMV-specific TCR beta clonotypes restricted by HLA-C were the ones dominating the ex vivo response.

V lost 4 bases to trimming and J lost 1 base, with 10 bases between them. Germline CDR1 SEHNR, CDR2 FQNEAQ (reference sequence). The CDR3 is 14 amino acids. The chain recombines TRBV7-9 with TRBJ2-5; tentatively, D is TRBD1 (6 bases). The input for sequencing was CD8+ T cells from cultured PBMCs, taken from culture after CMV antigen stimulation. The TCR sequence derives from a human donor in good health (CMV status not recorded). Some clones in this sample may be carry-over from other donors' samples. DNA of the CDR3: TGTGCCAGCAGCTCACCGGACAGCCAAGAGACCCAGTACTTC. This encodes CASSSPDSQETQYF.